The following is a T cell receptor (beta chain) sequence with its context. The antigen is not known. The sample originates from a study of shared clonotypes between healthy human individuals. Study background: Three men and a couple of women, aged 18 to 49, were donors. Findings and caveats of the study: Estimated richness was generally greater in naive than memory subsets.

Splitting of CD4+ cells produced CD45RA+ naive and CD45RA-negative memory subsets. Per sorted-subset replicate PCR, input was around 220 ng DNA, representing about 30,000 T cell genomes. Repertoires were generated with immunoSEQ multiplex PCR, while TCRdb's copy carries only in-frame clones and drops some. The sample has 2 million to 2.5 million clones; approximately 93% are singletons. Per germline, CDR1 LGHNA and CDR2 YNFKEQ. The ends were cut back, 4 bases at V and 2 bases at J, with 14 bases in the middle. The CDR3 is 15 amino acids. The clonotype was recovered from a man between 18 and 29 years old in good health. Some clones in this sample may be carry-over from other donors' samples. The J gene is TRBJ1-1, the V gene TRBV4-2; D not resolved. Sequencing used naive CD4+ T cells from PBMCs. As to subset: CD45RA+ positively selected. As DNA, the CDR3 is TGTGCCAGCAGCCGAGACCTTTACTCTAACACTGAAGCTTTCTTT. As protein: CASSRDLYSNTEAFF.